These 14 T cell receptor beta chains were all obtained from the same sample, sequenced in a study of identical twins. TCRdb reanalysed the 5' RACE reads using MiXCR and keeps one entry per CDR3 protein. This table has about 700,000 distinct CDR3 sequences, 8.5% to 9% appearing once. The sample was also linked to a second study, of yellow fever vaccine responses in identical twins.

Material: PBMCs. These receptors all come from a woman aged 18-30 years in good health.

This chain links TRBV3-1 with TRBJ2-7, with unresolved D. The CDR3 has 13 amino acids. V was clipped by 4 bases and J by 5 bases, with 12 bases between them. In germline, CDR1 is LGHDT, CDR2 YNNKEL (reference sequence). The CDR3: CASSPRLRDEQYF. In nucleotides, the CDR3 is TGTGCCAGCAGCCCCCGCCTAAGGGACGAGCAGTACTTC.

The chain joins TRBV20-1 to TRBJ2-1; D is possibly TRBD1 or TRBD2 (5 bases each). The ends were cut back, 3 bases at V and 8 bases at J, with 14 bases in the middle. The CDR3 is made up of 13 amino acids. Germline assignment: CDR1 DFQATT and CDR2 SNEGSKA (reference sequence). The CDR3 is CSARDSTGHEQFF. As DNA, the CDR3 is TGCAGTGCTAGGGACTCCACGGGGCATGAGCAGTTCTTC.

This clonotype was observed at least ten times. This chain connects TRBV15 to TRBJ2-7; perhaps TRBD2 as D (5 bases). The CDR3 has 16 residues. Germline V gene data show CDR1 as LNHNV and CDR2 as YYDKDF (reference sequence). V lost 1 base to trimming and J lost 3 bases, with 16 bases between them. The DNA of the CDR3 is TGTGCCACCAGCAGAGGGACTGCGTCCTCGATCTACGAGCAGTACTTC. This translates into CATSRGTASSIYEQYF.

This clonotype has a handful of counts. The chain is built from TRBV27 and TRBJ2-2, with TRBD2 identical over 7 bases. Germline V lookup: CDR1 MNHEY, CDR2 SMNVEV (reference sequence). There are 15 residues in the CDR3. V shed 7 bases, J shed 6 bases, and the junction held 11 bases outside the gene matches. In DNA form, the CDR3 reads TGTGCCAGCACCCTCTCTACGGGGGGTCCCGGGGAGCTGTTTTTT. Translation gives CASTLSTGGPGELFF.

This chain joins TRBV12-3 or TRBV12-4 and TRBJ2-1; 10 nucleotides align to TRBD2. V shed 4 bases, J shed 3 bases, and the junction held 6 bases outside the gene matches. This CDR3 has 16 residues. Here the CDR3 reads CASSSKSGRDYNEQFF. The CDR3 DNA reads as TGTGCCAGCAGTTCAAAAAGCGGGAGGGACTACAATGAGCAGTTCTTC.

In this sample, this clonotype turned up a few times. The J gene is TRBJ1-5, the V gene TRBV6-2 or TRBV6-3, with D uncertain. V was clipped by 6 bases and J by 3 bases, with 18 bases between them. The germline CDR1 and CDR2 sequences are MNHEY and SVGEGT. CDR3 length equals 16 residues. As DNA, the CDR3 is TGTGCCAGCAGCTCCTTGCTCCGGGGAGCCAATCAGCCCCAGCATTTT. Residues: CASSSLLRGANQPQHF.

CDR3 nucleotides: TGTGCCAGCAGCTTAATGCAGGGCGTCTACGAGCAGTACTTC. Encoded protein: CASSLMQGVYEQYF. This chain uses TRBV7-2 with TRBJ2-7, with a possible D match to TRBD1 (5 bases). Germline V gene lookup returns CDR1 SGHTA and CDR2 FQGNSA. The V gene lost 2 bases and the J gene lost 3 bases, with 11 bases spanning the gap. This CDR3 has 14 residues.

This clonotype was seen more than once but under ten times. This sequence joins TRBV29-1 and TRBJ2-1, with 9 bases fitting TRBD1. CDR1 is SQVTM and CDR2 is ANQGSEA in the germline V gene. The V gene end was trimmed by 6 bases and the J gene end by 6 bases; junction bases not matched to a gene: 15. CDR3 size: 16 residues. CDR3 coding DNA: TGCAGCGTCGACGGATCTACAGGGGGCTGGTTCAATGAGCAGTTCTTC. Amino acid sequence: CSVDGSTGGWFNEQFF.

The chain employs TRBV12-3 or TRBV12-4 and TRBJ2-1, with a possible D match to TRBD2 (6 bases). Trimming left V 0 bases short and J 5 bases short, with 8 bases between. The length of the CDR3 is 14 residues. CDR3 residues: CASSLAGLHNEQFF. CDR3 bases: TGTGCCAGCAGTTTAGCGGGACTGCACAATGAGCAGTTCTTC.

V is TRBV20-1 and J is TRBJ2-3; unclear D gene. Germline V lookup: CDR1 DFQATT, CDR2 SNEGSKA (reference sequence). V was cut by 3 bases and J by 5 bases, with 15 bases left in between. The CDR3 covers 14 residues. The CDR3 DNA follows: TGCAGTGCTAGGTCGAGTTTAATAGGAGATACGCAGTATTTT. This codes for CSARSSLIGDTQYF.

About this clonotype itself: A read error may produce the germline difference seen at one junction end. The chain employs TRBV6-1 and TRBJ2-7; D perhaps matches TRBD2 (7 bases). CDR3 length: 15 residues. The germline V gene encodes CDR1 MNHNS and CDR2 SASEGT. The CDR3 reads CASREGGGGPYEQYF. The CDR3 DNA reads TGTGCCAGCAGGGAAGGCGGGGGCGGCCCCTACGAGCAGTACTTC.

This clonotype was detected only a few times. The rearrangement uses TRBV6-5 and TRBJ1-2; 8 bases are a match to TRBD1. The ends lost 5 bases at V and 3 bases at J; junction bases unmatched: 5. From germline, CDR1 is MNHEY and CDR2 SVGAGI. The CDR3 length is 14 residues. The chain's CDR3 is CASSNRGNDYGYTF. The CDR3 nucleotides are TGTGCCAGCAGTAACAGGGGGAACGACTATGGCTACACCTTC.

The genes are TRBV7-2 and TRBJ1-2; D is perhaps TRBD1 (6 bases). CDR1 and CDR2 (germline): SGHTA, FQGNSA. CDR3 length: 14 residues. Trimming took 5 bases from V and 7 from J, leaving 17 bases between them. The CDR3 spells CASSRTGREGGYTF. As DNA, the CDR3 is TGTGCCAGCAGCCGAACAGGGAGGGAGGGTGGCTACACCTTC.

This clonotype was counted ten times or more. V and J are TRBV20-1 and TRBJ2-7; TRBD2 matches at 10 bases. Germline CDR1 and CDR2: DFQATT and SNEGSKA (reference sequence). The CDR3 runs 15 residues. Losses at the gene ends were 0 bases for V and 4 bases for J; bases not matched to a gene: 6. In DNA, the CDR3 is TGCAGTGCTAGAGATGTACTAGCGGGGAGTTACGAGCAGTACTTC. This sequence encodes CSARDVLAGSYEQYF.